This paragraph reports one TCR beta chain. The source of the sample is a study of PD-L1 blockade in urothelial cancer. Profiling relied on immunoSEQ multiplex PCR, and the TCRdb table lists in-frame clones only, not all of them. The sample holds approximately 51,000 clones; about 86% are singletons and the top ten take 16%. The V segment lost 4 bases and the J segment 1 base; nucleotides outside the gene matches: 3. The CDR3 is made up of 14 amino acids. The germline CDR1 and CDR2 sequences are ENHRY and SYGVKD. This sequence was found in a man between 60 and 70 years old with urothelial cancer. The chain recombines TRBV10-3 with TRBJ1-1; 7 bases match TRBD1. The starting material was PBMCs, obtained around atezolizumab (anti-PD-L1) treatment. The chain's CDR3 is CAISAGQANTEAFF. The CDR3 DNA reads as TGTGCCATCAGTGCTGGACAGGCGAACACTGAAGCTTTCTTT.